This T cell receptor beta chain was retrieved from a study of T cells in Graves' hyperthyroidism and ophthalmopathy. Whole-study findings and limits: Ophthalmopathy prediction by the model preceded onset by a median 6.5 months. A model using 13 V-J features told ophthalmopathy apart from stable hyperthyroidism.

CDR3 length: 13 residues. J gave up 5 bases and V 8 bases, and 6 bases lay outside the gene matches. The germline V gene has CDR1 ENHRY and CDR2 SYGVKD. Researchers amplified the TCR beta CDR3 regions from RNA transcripts. An initial round of RT-PCR targeting the TCR CDR3 relied on the HTBI primer set. TCRdb re-derived calls from the multiplex PCR reads in MiXCR, one entry per CDR3 protein. Of a few hundred thousand distinct CDR3 sequences in the sample, around 16% were seen once. For this clonotype: Its specificity is not known.

In the ophthalmopathy cohort, Clinical Activity Score was at least 3, NOSPECS grade at least 4, and duration under 3 months. Patients were excluded because of uncontrolled infection, other autoimmune disease, pregnancy or lactation. Sequencing was performed on blood. The chain combines TRBV10-3 with TRBJ1-5, with TRBD1 matching over 7 bases. The origin of this receptor is a woman between 40 and 50 years old with Graves' ophthalmopathy. The CDR3 loop is CAISTGLDQPQHF. CDR3 sequence (DNA): TGTGCCATCTCGACAGGGTTGGATCAGCCCCAGCATTTT.